This T cell receptor beta chain was identified during a study of shared clonotypes between healthy human individuals. CD4+ cells yielded CD45RA+ naive and CD45RA-negative memory subsets. Regarding this clone: Its antigen remains unknown.

In the authors' workflow: Filtering differed since immunoSEQ provided only junctions, with no quality scores. Libraries were prepared by immunoSEQ multiplex PCR; TCRdb keeps only in-frame clonotypes and omits some of them. V, J and clone size derive from that table, while D and trimming were established from the DNA sequence. Of a few million clones listed, around 90% were seen once; the top ten hold more than 0.12%. The V end lost 1 base, the J end lost 10 bases, and 8 bases lay between the germline ends. The CDR3 totals 12 residues. Germline V gene data show CDR1 as GTSNPN and CDR2 as SVGIG (reference sequence). Study outcomes and limitations: Estimated richness values were generally larger in naive subsets than in memory subsets. Against clonotypes common to all four donors, non-shared ones had lower generation probabilities.

The chain couples TRBV30 to TRBJ1-6, with a possible D match to TRBD1 (5 bases). Source material: naive CD4+ T cells sorted from blood. Subset: CD45RA+ positively selected. The sequence came from a man aged 18-30 years in good health. The chain's CDR3 is CAWSAGSSPLHF. The CDR3 DNA follows: TGTGCCTGGAGTGCAGGGTCCTCACCCCTCCACTTT.